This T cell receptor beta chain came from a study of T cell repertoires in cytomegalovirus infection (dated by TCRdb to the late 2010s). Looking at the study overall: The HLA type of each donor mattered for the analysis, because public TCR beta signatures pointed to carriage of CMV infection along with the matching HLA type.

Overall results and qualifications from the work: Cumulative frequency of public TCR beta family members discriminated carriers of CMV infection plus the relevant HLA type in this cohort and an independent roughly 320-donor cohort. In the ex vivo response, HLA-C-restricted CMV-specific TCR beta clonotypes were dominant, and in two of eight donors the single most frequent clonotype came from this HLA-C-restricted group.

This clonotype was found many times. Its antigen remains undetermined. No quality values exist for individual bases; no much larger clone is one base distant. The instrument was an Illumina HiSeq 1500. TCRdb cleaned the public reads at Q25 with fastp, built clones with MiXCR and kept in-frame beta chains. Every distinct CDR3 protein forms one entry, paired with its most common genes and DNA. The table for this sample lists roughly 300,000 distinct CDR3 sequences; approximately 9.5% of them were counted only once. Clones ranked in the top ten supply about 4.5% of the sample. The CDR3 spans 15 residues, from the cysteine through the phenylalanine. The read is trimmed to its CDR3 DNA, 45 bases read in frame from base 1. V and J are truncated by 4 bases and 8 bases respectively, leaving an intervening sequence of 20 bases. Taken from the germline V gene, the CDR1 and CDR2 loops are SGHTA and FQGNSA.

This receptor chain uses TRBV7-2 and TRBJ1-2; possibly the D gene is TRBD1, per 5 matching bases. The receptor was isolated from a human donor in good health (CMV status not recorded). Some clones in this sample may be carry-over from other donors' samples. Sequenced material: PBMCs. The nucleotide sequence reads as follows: TGTGCCAGCAGCTCCGCTCCGGGACGTCAATCGGGCTACACCTTC. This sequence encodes CASSSAPGRQSGYTF.